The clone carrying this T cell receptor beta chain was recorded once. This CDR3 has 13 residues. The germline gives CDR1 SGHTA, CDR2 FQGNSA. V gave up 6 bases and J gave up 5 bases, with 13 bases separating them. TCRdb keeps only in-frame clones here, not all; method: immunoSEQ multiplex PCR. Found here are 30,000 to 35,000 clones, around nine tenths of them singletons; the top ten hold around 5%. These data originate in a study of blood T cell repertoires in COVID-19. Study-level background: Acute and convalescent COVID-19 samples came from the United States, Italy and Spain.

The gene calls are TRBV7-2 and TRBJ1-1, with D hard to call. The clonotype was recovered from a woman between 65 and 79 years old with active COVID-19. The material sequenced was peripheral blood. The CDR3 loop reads CASSVGRLTEAFF. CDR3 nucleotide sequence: TGTGCCAGCAGTGTTGGGCGTTTGACTGAAGCTTTCTTT. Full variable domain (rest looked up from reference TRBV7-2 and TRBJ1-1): GAGVSQSPSNKVTEKGKDVELRCDPISGHTALYWYRQSLGQGLEFLIYFQGNSAPDKSGLPSDRFSAERTGGSVSTLTIQRTQQEDSAVYLCASSVGRLTEAFFGQGTRLTVV.